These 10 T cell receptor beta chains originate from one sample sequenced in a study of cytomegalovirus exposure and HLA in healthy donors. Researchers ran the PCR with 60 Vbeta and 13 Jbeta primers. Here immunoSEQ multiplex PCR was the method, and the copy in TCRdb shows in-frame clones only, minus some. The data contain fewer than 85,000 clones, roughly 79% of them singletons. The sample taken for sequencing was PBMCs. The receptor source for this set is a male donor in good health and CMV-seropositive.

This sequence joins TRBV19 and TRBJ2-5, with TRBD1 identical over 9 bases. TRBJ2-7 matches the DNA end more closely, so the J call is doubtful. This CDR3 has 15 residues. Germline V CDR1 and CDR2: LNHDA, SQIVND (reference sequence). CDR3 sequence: CASSIPGQGTYEQYF. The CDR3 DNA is TGTGCCAGTAGTATTCCGGGACAGGGTACCTACGAGCAGTACTTC.

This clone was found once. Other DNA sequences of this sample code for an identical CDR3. The chain's CDR3 is CASSQPPVGGLSSPLHF. The CDR3, as DNA: TGCGCCAGCAGCCAACCCCCCGTGGGAGGGTTAAGTTCACCCCTCCACTTT. The V and J genes are TRBV4-1 and TRBJ1-6; D not certain. The V end lost 2 bases, the J end lost 9 bases, and 20 bases lay between the germline ends. Germline V gene lookup returns CDR1 MGHRA and CDR2 YSYEKL. The length of the CDR3 is 17 residues.

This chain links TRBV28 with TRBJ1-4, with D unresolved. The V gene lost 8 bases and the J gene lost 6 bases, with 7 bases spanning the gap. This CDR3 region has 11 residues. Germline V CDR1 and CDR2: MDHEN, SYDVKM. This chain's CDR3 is CASREYEKLFF. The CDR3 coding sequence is TGTGCCAGCCGGGAGTATGAAAAACTGTTTTTT.

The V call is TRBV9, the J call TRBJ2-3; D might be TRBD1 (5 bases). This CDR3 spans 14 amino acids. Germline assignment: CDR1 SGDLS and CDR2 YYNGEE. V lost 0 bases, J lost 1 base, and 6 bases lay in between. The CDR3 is CASSVVGGTDTQYF. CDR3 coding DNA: TGTGCCAGCAGCGTAGTAGGGGGCACAGATACGCAGTATTTT.

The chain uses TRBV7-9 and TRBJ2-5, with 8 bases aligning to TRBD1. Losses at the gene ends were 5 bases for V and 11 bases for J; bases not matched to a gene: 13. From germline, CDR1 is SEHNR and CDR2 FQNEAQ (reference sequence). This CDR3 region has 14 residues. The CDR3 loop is CASSVRQGARGQYF. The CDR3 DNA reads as TGTGCCAGCAGCGTACGGCAGGGGGCCCGGGGGCAGTACTTC.

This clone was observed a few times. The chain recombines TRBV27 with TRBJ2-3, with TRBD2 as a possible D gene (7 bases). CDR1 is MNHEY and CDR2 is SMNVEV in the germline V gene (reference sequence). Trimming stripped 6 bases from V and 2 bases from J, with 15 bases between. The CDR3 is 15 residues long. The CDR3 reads CASSPLRGPTDTQYF. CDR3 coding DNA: TGTGCCAGCAGCCCCTTGCGGGGGCCCACAGATACGCAGTATTTT.

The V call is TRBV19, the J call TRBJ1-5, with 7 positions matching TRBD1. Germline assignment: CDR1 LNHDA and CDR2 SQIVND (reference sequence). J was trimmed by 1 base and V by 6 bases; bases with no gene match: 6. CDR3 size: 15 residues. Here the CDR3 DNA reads TGTGCCAGTAGGACAGGGTCGCGAAGCAATCAGCCCCAGCATTTT. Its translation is CASRTGSRSNQPQHF.

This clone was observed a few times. The CDR3 here is CASSLGAEAFF. The CDR3 nucleotides are TGTGCCAGCAGCCTAGGGGCCGAAGCTTTCTTT. The rearrangement uses TRBV2 and TRBJ1-1; weak D call: TRBD1 (5 bases). This CDR3 contains 11 residues. Germline V gene lookup returns CDR1 SNHLY and CDR2 FYNNEI. Trimming took 6 bases from V and 8 from J, leaving 10 bases between them. The variable domain in full, completed from reference TRBV2 and TRBJ1-1, reads EPEVTQTPSHQVTQMGQEVILRCVPISNHLYFYWYRQILGQKVEFLVSFYNNEISEKSEIFDDQFSVERPDGSNFTLKIRSTKLEDSAMYFCASSLGAEAFFGQGTRLTVV.

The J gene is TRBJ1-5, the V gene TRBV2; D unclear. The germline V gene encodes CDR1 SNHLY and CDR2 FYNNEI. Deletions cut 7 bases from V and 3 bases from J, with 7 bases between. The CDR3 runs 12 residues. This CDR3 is CASTGANQPQHF. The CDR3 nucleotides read TGTGCCAGCACGGGAGCCAATCAGCCCCAGCATTTT.

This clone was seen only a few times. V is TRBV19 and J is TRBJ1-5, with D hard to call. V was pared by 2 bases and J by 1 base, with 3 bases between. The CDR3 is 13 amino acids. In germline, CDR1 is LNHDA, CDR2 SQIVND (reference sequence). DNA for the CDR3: TGTGCCAGTAGTATACAGAGCAATCAGCCCCAGCATTTT. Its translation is CASSIQSNQPQHF.